The present T cell receptor beta chain was sequenced within a study of CD8 T cells in Susac syndrome. Study-wide points: The number of individuals included in the study's TCR sequencing and HLA analysis was acknowledged as relatively small.

Germline CDR1 and CDR2: LGHDT and YNNKEL (reference sequence). Trimming left V 0 bases short and J 7 bases short, with 9 bases between. This CDR3 is 14 amino acids long. Notes on this clonotype: The antigen remains unidentified.

Reverse transcription used about 0.5 to 1 ug RNA and random hexamers. Multiplex PCR with immunoSEQ amplified the TCR beta CDR3 across 54 Vbeta and 13 Jbeta. One entry per CDR3 protein results from TCRdb running MiXCR on the immunoSEQ multiplex PCR reads. Of 150,000 to 200,000 distinct CDR3 sequences listed, over 85% are singletons. The V gene is TRBV3-1, the J gene TRBJ2-2; D is ambiguous. Source material: CD4+ T cells from PBMCs. The source of this sequence is a human donor with multiple sclerosis. The CDR3 sequence: CASSQEWLIGELFF. The CDR3, as DNA: TGTGCCAGCAGCCAAGAATGGCTAATCGGGGAGCTGTTTTTT. Complete variable domain (other parts from reference TRBV3-1 and TRBJ2-2): DTAVSQTPKYLVTQMGNDKSIKCEQNLGHDTMYWYKQDSKKFLKIMFSYNNKELIINETVPNRFSPKSPDKAHLNLHINSLELGDSAVYFCASSQEWLIGELFFGEGSRLTVL.